This is a list of T cell receptor beta chains from one sample in a study of CD8 T cells in Susac syndrome. Each CDR3 protein is one row after TCRdb ran MiXCR on the immunoSEQ multiplex PCR reads. This sample has 140,000 or so distinct CDR3 sequences, with around 94% found just once. Sequencing was done on a sample of CD4+ T cells from PBMCs. Receptors were obtained from a human donor in good health. CDR3s include the opening cysteine and the closing phenylalanine or tryptophan. Fields, in order: D gene, clone size, J gene, V gene, CDR3 DNA, CDR3 protein. D genes are given only for firm matches. Clone size is shown for a subset of rows, as once, few, many or a class of expanded clone.

NA	NA	TRBJ2-7	TRBV3-1	TGTGCCAGCAGCCAAGTCGACGGACCCTACGAGCAGTACTTC	CASSQVDGPYEQYF
NA	NA	TRBJ2-1	TRBV29-1	TGCAGCGTGAGGGCGGTCTCCTACAATGAGCAGTTCTTC	CSVRAVSYNEQFF
NA	NA	TRBJ1-2	TRBV20-1	TGCAGTGCGAAGTGGGCGGGGAACTATGGCTACACCTTC	CSAKWAGNYGYTF
NA	NA	TRBJ1-2	TRBV9	TGTGCCAGCAGCACCGGCTCTGGAGGCTACACCTTC	CASSTGSGGYTF
NA	NA	TRBJ2-3	TRBV9	TGTGCCAGCAGCGTAGGCCCCTTCCGGGATACGCAGTATTTT	CASSVGPFRDTQYF
NA	NA	TRBJ2-5	TRBV2	TGTGCCAGCAGTGGGAACAGGCAAGAGACCCAGTACTTC	CASSGNRQETQYF
NA	NA	TRBJ2-6	TRBV19	TGTGCCAGTAGTATTTGGACAGCGGGCTCTGGGGCCAACGTCCTGACTTTC	CASSIWTAGSGANVLTF
TRBD1	once	TRBJ1-1	TRBV3-1	TGTGCCAGCAGCCTCGGACAGGCTCGAGGAGCTTTCTTT	CASSLGQARGAFF
NA	NA	TRBJ1-5	TRBV5-1	TGCGCCAGCAGCTTGGAGGGGGGTCAGCCCCAGCATTTT	CASSLEGGQPQHF
NA	NA	TRBJ1-2	TRBV20-1	TGCAGTGCCCGCGGGGCCAGAATACTGGACTATGGCTACACCTTC	CSARGARILDYGYTF
TRBD1	NA	TRBJ2-2	TRBV10-3	TGTGCCTCGATATCCGGGACAGGGAACACCGGGGAGCTGTTTTTT	CASISGTGNTGELFF
TRBD2	NA	TRBJ2-4	TRBV7-9	TGTGCCAGCAGCACACTAGCGGGAGGGCCCGGGAATCAAAACATTCAGTACTTC	CASSTLAGGPGNQNIQYF
TRBD1	NA	TRBJ1-5	TRBV30	TGTGCCTGGAGTGTGAAGGGGGCAGGACAGCCCCAGCATTTT	CAWSVKGAGQPQHF
TRBD1	once	TRBJ2-2	TRBV10-3	TGTGCCATCAGGCCCGGGACAGGGGGCTCCGGGGAGCTGTTTTTT	CAIRPGTGGSGELFF
NA	NA	TRBJ2-7	TRBV20-1	TGCAGTGCCAAGAATTTCGGGGTTTCATACGAGCAGTACTTC	CSAKNFGVSYEQYF
NA	NA	TRBJ1-2	TRBV6-5	TGTGCCAGCTATGGCTACTATGGCTACACCTTC	CASYGYYGYTF
TRBD1	NA	TRBJ2-1	TRBV12-5	TGTGCTAGTGGTTTGGCCAGGGGGCATGAGCAGTTCTTC	CASGLARGHEQFF
TRBD2	NA	TRBJ2-3	TRBV20-1	TGCAGTGCCAGGAGCGGGAGCGCAGATACGCAGTATTTT	CSARSGSADTQYF
NA	NA	TRBJ1-1	TRBV19	TGTGCCAGTAGTATAGAGTCAGTGCGGGGAACGGCTTTCTTT	CASSIESVRGTAFF
TRBD1	NA	TRBJ1-4	TRBV20-1	TGCAGTGCAACCGGGACAGGGAATGAAAAACTGTTTTTT	CSATGTGNEKLFF
NA	NA	TRBJ1-2	TRBV19	TGTGCCAGTACCCCCTCGTCGATCCCCTATGGCTACACCTTC	CASTPSSIPYGYTF
TRBD2	NA	TRBJ2-1	TRBV11-1	TGTGCCAGCAGCTTTGAGACTAGCGGGGACAATGAGCAGTTCTTC	CASSFETSGDNEQFF
NA	NA	TRBJ2-6	TRBV6-6	TGTGCCAGCAGCACAAGATCTGGGGCCAACGTCCTGACTTTC	CASSTRSGANVLTF
NA	NA	TRBJ1-5	TRBV27	TGTGCCAGCAGTTGGGGGAGGGATCAGCCCCAGCATTTT	CASSWGRDQPQHF
NA	NA	TRBJ2-3	TRBV20-1	TGCAGTGCTGGGGAGGATAGCACAGATACGCAGTATTTT	CSAGEDSTDTQYF
NA	NA	TRBJ2-6	TRBV7-9	TGTGCCAGCAGCTTACCGGACCCTGGGGCCAACGTCCTGACTTTC	CASSLPDPGANVLTF
TRBD2	NA	TRBJ2-2	TRBV27	TGTGCAGCAGTTAGGAAGCGGGAGGGCCCCGGGGAGCTGTTTTTT	CAAVRKREGPGELFF
NA	NA	TRBJ1-2	TRBV20-1	TGCAGTTTAGGGGAGGAGAGCATCTATGGCTACACCTTC	CSLGEESIYGYTF
NA	NA	TRBJ1-2	TRBV3-1	TGTGCCAGTACTGGGACCCGGGTAGGCTACACCTTC	CASTGTRVGYTF
NA	NA	TRBJ1-5	TRBV20-1	TGCAGTGCTCGGACAGCCGTCTGGGATAGCAATCAGCCCCAGCATTTT	CSARTAVWDSNQPQHF
TRBD2	NA	TRBJ2-3	TRBV9	TGTGCCAGCAGCGAGCTAGCGGCCTTATGGGCAGATACGCAGTATTTT	CASSELAALWADTQYF
NA	NA	TRBJ1-1	TRBV27	TGTGCCAGCAGTCCACGGGTCCAAATTAACACTGAAGCTTTCTTT	CASSPRVQINTEAFF
TRBD2	NA	TRBJ2-1	TRBV5-1	TGCGCCAGCAGCGGAACTAGCGGGAGAACCTACAATGAGCAGTTCTTC	CASSGTSGRTYNEQFF
NA	NA	TRBJ2-7	TRBV24-1	TGTGCCACCAGTGATTACTCCCAGGGGAAGCAGTACTTC	CATSDYSQGKQYF
NA	NA	TRBJ2-3	TRBV7-9	TGTGCCAGCAGCTTAGAGGACCGAGATACGCAGTATTTT	CASSLEDRDTQYF
TRBD2	NA	TRBJ2-3	TRBV28	TGTGCCAGCAGCCTTCGGGAGGGCTTCGCAGATACGCAGTATTTT	CASSLREGFADTQYF
NA	NA	TRBJ2-7	TRBV19	TGTGCCAGTAGTATTTCAGGGTTTAACGAGCAGTACTTC	CASSISGFNEQYF
NA	NA	TRBJ2-2	TRBV19	TGTGCCAGTAGTAGCACCGGACTTAGCACCGGGGAGCTGTTTTTT	CASSSTGLSTGELFF
NA	NA	TRBJ2-6	TRBV4-2	TGTGCCAGCAGCCCCCAGGGGACCCCCTCTGGGGCCAACGTCCTGACTTTC	CASSPQGTPSGANVLTF
NA	NA	TRBJ2-7	TRBV19	TGTGCCAGTAGAAGGGGAGGGGGTTACGAGCAGTACTTC	CASRRGGGYEQYF
TRBD2	once	TRBJ2-1	TRBV20-1	TGCAGCTCGGCGGGGGGGGACAATGAGCAGTTCTTC	CSSAGGDNEQFF
NA	NA	TRBJ1-5	TRBV12-3/TRBV12-4	TGTGCCAGCAGCCGGAGGACCGATCCTTATAGCAATCAGCCCCAGCATTTT	CASSRRTDPYSNQPQHF
NA	NA	TRBJ2-1	TRBV4-1	TGCGCCAGCAGCGGAGCGGGCGGAGCCTCCTACAATGAGCAGTTCTTC	CASSGAGGASYNEQFF
TRBD1	NA	TRBJ1-2	TRBV23-1	TGCGCCAGCAGTCAATCCCGGGACAGGGATAACCCCTATGGCTACACCTTC	CASSQSRDRDNPYGYTF
TRBD1	NA	TRBJ1-2	TRBV7-2	TGTGCCAGCAGCCCCTCACAGGGGATCTATGGCTACACCTTC	CASSPSQGIYGYTF
NA	NA	TRBJ2-7	TRBV6-6	TGTGCCAGCAGTCTCAAGGGGCCTATGCCAGCCTACGAGCAGTACTTC	CASSLKGPMPAYEQYF
TRBD2	NA	TRBJ2-7	TRBV7-2	TGTGCCAGCAGCCGGGGGGGAAGGGGCCTCTCCTACGAGCAGTACTTC	CASSRGGRGLSYEQYF
NA	NA	TRBJ2-2	TRBV9	TGTGCCAGCAGCGTAGGTCTTACCGGGGAGCTGTTTTTT	CASSVGLTGELFF
NA	NA	TRBJ2-7	TRBV10-3	TGTGCCATCAGTGAGTTACACGAGCAGTACTTC	CAISELHEQYF
NA	once	TRBJ1-1	TRBV5-1	TGCGCCAGCAGCTTGGACGCGGGCCCGAACACTGAAGCTTTCTTT	CASSLDAGPNTEAFF